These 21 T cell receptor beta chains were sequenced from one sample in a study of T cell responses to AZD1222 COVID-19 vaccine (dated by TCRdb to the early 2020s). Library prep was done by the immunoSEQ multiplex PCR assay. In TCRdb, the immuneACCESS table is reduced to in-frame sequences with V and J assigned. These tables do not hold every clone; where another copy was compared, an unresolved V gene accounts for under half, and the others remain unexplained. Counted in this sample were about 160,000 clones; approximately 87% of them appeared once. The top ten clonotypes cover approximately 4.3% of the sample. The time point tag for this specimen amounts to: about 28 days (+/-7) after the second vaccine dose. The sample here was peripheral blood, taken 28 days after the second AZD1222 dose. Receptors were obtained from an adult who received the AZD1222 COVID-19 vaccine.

CDR3: CAWELVGGNTEAFF. The CDR3 nucleotides read TGTGCCTGGGAACTCGTTGGGGGTAACACTGAAGCTTTCTTT. V gene TRBV30 combines with J gene TRBJ1-1, with a tentative D call TRBD1 (5 bases). The CDR3 totals 14 residues. Germline-derived CDR1 and CDR2 are GTSNPN and SVGIG (reference sequence). V lost 5 bases to trimming and J lost 2 bases, with 15 bases between them.

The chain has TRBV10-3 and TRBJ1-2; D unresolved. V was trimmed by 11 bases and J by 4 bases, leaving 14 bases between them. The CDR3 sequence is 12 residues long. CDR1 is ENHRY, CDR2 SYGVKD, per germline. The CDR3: CASTREAYGYTF. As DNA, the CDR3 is TGTGCCTCCACAAGGGAAGCCTATGGCTACACCTTC.

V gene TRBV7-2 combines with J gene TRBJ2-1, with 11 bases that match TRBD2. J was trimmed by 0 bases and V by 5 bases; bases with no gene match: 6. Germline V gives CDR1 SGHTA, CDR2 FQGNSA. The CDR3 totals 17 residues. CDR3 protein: CASSPGTSGLSYNEQFF. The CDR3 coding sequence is TGTGCCAGCAGCCCGGGGACTAGCGGTCTCTCCTACAATGAGCAGTTCTTC. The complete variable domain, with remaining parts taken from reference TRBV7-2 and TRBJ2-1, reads GAGVSQSPSNKVTEKGKDVELRCDPISGHTALYWYRQSLGQGLEFLIYFQGNSAPDKSGLPSDRFSAERTGGSVSTLTIQRTQQEDSAVYLCASSPGTSGLSYNEQFFGPGTRLTVL.

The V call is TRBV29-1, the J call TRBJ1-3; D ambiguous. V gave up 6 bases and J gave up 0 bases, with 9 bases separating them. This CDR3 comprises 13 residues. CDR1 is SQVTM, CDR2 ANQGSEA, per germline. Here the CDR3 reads CSVEQVSGNTIYF. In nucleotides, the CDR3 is TGCAGCGTCGAACAAGTCTCTGGAAACACCATATATTTT.

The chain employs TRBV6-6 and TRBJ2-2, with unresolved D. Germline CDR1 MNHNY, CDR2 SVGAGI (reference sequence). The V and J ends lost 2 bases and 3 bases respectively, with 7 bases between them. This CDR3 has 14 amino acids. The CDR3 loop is CASSYAPDTGELFF. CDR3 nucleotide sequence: TGTGCCAGCAGTTACGCTCCGGACACCGGGGAGCTGTTTTTT.

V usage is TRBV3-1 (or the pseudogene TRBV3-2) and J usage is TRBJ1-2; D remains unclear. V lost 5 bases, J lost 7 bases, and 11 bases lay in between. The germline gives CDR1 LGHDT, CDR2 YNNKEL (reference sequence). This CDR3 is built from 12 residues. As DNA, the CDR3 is TGTGCCAGCAGCACCTCATGGGCTGGCTACACCTTC. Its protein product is CASSTSWAGYTF.

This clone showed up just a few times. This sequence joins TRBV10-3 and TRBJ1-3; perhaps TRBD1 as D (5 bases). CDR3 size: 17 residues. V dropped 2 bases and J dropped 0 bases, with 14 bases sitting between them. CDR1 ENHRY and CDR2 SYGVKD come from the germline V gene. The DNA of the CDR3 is TGTGCCATCAGTGAGGGGGCGAACGATTTCTCTGGAAACACCATATATTTT. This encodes CAISEGANDFSGNTIYF.

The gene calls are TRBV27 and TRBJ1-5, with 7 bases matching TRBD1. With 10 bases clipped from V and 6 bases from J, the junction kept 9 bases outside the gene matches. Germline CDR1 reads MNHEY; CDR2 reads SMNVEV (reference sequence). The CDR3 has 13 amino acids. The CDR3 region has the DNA TGTGCCACCAGACAGGGCCCAGGTCAGCCCCAGCATTTT. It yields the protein CATRQGPGQPQHF.

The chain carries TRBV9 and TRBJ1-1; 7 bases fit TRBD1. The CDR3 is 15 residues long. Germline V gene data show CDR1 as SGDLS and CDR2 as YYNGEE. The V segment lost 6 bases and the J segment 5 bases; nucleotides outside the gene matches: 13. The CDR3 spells CASTLDGTVRTEAFF. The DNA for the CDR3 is TGTGCCAGCACCCTCGATGGGACAGTGAGGACTGAAGCTTTCTTT.

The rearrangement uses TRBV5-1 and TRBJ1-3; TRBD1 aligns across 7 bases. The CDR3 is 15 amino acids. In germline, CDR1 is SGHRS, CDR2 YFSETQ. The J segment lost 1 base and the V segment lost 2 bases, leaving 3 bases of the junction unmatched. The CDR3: CASSFAGGSGNTIYF. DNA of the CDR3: TGCGCCAGCAGCTTTGCAGGGGGATCTGGAAACACCATATATTTT.

The CDR3 region is CASSADPEVPQHF. As DNA, the CDR3 is TGTGCCAGCAGCGCCGACCCCGAAGTCCCCCAGCATTTT. V and J are TRBV6-5 and TRBJ1-5, with D uncertain. V gave up 6 bases and J gave up 10 bases, with 16 bases separating them. This CDR3 is 13 amino acids long. Germline values: CDR1 MNHEY, CDR2 SVGAGI.

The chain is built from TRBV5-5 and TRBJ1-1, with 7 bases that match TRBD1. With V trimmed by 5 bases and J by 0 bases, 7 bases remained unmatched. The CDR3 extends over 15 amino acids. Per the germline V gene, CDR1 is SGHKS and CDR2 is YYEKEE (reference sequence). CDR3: CASSHGQAMNTEAFF. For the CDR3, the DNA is TGTGCCAGCAGTCATGGACAGGCTATGAACACTGAAGCTTTCTTT.

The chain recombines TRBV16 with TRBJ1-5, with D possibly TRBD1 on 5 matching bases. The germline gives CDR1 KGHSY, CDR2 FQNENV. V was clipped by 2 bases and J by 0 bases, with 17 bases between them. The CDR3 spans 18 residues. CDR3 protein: CASSQTAGLSVSNQPQHF. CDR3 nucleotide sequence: TGTGCCAGCAGCCAAACGGCAGGGCTCTCTGTTAGCAATCAGCCCCAGCATTTT.

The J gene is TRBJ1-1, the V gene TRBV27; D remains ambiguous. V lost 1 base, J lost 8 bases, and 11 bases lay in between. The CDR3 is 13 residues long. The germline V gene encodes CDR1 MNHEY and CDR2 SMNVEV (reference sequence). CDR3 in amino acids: CASSLFYSQEAFF. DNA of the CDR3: TGTGCCAGCAGTTTATTTTACAGTCAAGAAGCTTTCTTT.

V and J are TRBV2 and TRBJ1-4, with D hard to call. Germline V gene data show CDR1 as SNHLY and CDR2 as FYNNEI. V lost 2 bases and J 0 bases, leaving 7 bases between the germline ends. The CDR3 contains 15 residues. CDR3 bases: TGTGCCAGCAGTGAACGGAGTGCAACTAATGAAAAACTGTTTTTT. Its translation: CASSERSATNEKLFF.

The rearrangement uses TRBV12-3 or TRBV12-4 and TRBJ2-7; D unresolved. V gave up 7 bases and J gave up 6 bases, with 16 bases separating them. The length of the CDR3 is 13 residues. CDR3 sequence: CASTHQKDGEQYF. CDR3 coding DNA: TGTGCCAGCACCCACCAGAAGGATGGCGAGCAGTACTTC.

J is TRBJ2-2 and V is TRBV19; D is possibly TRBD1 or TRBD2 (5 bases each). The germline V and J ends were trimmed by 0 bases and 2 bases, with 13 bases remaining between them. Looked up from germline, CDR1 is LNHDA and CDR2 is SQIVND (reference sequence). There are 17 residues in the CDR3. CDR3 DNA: TGTGCCAGTAGTATAGATCGTTACAGGACTAACACCGGGGAGCTGTTTTTT. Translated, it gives CASSIDRYRTNTGELFF.

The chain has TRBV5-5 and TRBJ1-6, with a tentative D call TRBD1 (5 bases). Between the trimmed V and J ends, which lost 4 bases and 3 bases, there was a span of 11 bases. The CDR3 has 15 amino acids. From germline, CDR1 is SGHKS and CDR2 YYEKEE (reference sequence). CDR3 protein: CASSPPGGYNSPLHF. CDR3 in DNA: TGTGCCAGCAGCCCACCTGGGGGCTATAATTCACCCCTCCACTTT.

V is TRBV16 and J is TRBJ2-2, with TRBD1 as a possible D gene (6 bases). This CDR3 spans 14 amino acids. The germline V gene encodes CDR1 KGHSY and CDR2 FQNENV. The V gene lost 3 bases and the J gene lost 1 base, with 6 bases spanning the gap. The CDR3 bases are TGTGCCAGCAGCCAGGGACAGAACACCGGGGAGCTGTTTTTT. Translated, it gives CASSQGQNTGELFF.

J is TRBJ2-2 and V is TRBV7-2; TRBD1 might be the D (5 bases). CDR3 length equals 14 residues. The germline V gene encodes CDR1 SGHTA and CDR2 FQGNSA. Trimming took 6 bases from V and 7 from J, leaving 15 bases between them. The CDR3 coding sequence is TGTGCCAGCAGTATTACTCCAGGGATCGGGGAGCTGTTTTTT. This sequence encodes CASSITPGIGELFF.

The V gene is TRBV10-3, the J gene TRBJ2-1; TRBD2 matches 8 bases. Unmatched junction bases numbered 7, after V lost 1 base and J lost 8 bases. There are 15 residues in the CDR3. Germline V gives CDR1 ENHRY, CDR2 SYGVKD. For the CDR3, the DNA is TGTGCCATCAGTGAGTTGAGCGGGGGCGCAGATGAGCAGTTCTTC. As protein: CAISELSGGADEQFF.